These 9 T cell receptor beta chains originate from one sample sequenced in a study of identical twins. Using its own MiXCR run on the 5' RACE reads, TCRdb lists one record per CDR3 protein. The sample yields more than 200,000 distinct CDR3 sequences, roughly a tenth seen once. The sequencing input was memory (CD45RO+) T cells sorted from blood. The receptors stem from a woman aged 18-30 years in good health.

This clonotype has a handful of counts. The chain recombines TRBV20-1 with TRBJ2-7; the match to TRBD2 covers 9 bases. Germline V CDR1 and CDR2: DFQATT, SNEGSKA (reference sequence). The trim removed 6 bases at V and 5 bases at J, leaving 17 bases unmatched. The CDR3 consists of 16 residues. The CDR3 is CSASRVNSGRRDEQYF. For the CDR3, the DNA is TGCAGTGCCAGCCGGGTGAATAGCGGGAGACGTGACGAGCAGTACTTC.

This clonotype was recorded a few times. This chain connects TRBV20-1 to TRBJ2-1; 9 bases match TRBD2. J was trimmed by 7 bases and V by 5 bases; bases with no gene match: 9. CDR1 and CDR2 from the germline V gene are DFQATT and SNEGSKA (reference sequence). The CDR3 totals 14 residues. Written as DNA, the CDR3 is TGCAGTGCTCCGCGGGGGGGCCATTCAAATGAGCAGTTCTTC. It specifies CSAPRGGHSNEQFF.

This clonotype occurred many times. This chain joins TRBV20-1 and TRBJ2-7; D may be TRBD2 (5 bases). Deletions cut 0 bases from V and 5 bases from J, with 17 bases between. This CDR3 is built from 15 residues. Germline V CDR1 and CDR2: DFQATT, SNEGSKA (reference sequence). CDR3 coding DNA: TGCAGTGCTAGAGATAGGAGACTCCCGGGGAACGAGCAGTACTTC. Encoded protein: CSARDRRLPGNEQYF.

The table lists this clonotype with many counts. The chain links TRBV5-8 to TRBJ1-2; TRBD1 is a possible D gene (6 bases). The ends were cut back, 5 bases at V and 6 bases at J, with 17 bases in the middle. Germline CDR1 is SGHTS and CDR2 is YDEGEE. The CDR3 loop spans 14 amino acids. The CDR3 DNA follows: TGTGCCAGCAGAGAACAGGGAGAATTCGATGGCTACACCTTC. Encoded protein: CASREQGEFDGYTF.

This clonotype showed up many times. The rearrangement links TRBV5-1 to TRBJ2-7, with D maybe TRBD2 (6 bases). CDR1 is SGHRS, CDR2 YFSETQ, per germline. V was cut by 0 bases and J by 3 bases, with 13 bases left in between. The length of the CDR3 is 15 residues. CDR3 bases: TGCGCCAGCAGCTTGGTCCAGGGAGGACGCTACGAGCAGTACTTC. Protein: CASSLVQGGRYEQYF.

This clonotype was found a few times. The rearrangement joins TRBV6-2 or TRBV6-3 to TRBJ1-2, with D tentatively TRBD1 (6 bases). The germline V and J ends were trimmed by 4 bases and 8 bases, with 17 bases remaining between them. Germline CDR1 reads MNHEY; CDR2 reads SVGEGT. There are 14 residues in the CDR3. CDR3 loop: CASSSFDRLSGYTF. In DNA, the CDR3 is TGTGCCAGCAGTTCGTTTGACAGGCTTAGCGGCTACACCTTC.

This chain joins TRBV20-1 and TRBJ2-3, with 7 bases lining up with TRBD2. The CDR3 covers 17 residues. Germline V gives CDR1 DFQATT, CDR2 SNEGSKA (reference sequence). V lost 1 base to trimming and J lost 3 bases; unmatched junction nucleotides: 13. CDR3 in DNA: TGCAGTGCTAGAGTTCTTAAGGCCGCGGGAGTAACAGATACGCAGTATTTT. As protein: CSARVLKAAGVTDTQYF.

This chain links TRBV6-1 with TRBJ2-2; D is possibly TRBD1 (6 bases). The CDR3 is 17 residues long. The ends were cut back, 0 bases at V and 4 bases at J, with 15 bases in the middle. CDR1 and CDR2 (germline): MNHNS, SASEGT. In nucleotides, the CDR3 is TGTGCCAGCAGTGAAGCAGCAGGGGCCGCCGTCACCGGGGAGCTGTTTTTT. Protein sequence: CASSEAAGAAVTGELFF.

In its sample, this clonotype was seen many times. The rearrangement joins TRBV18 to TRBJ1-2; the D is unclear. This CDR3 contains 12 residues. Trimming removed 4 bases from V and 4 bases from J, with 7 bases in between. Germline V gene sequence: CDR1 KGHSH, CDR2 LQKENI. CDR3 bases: TGTGCCAGCTCACTAGAGGTCTATGGCTACACCTTC. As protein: CASSLEVYGYTF. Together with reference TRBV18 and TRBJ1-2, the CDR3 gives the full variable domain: NAGVMQNPRHLVRRRGQEARLRCSPMKGHSHVYWYRQLPEEGLKFMVYLQKENIIDESGMPKERFSAEFPKEGPSILRIQQVVRGDSAAYFCASSLEVYGYTFGSGTRLTVV.